The entry below gives a single TCR beta chain sequence along with its context. It is unclear where the CDR3 begins or ends on the DNA, so no DNA is shown, and the CDR3 is as TCRdb lists it. The sample comes from a study of cytomegalovirus exposure and HLA in healthy donors. CDR1 is SGDLS, CDR2 YYNGEE, per germline. The CDR3 has 14 residues if both end residues are counted. It was with 60 Vbeta and 13 Jbeta primers that the PCR ran. The protocol was immunoSEQ multiplex PCR, while the TCRdb copy is restricted to in-frame clones and leaves out a portion. The sample comprises approximately 85,000 clones, 80% of which are singletons, and about 23% rests with the top ten.

The origin of this receptor is a woman aged 45-59 years in good health and CMV-seropositive. Material for sequencing was PBMCs. This rearrangement joins TRBV9 to TRBJ2-1; the table's D call, TRBD1, was not checked against the DNA. The CDR3 sequence: CASSFGPGDNEQFF.